This T cell receptor beta chain was sequenced for a study of blood T cell repertoires in COVID-19. Per the authors' pipeline: The assay estimated nucleated cells by amplifying reference gene primers. The assay was immunoSEQ multiplex PCR, and TCRdb's table has in-frame clones only and misses some. The V and J calls and clone size were taken over from that table, and D and trimming were inferred from the DNA. This sample carries around 15,000 clones, roughly 82% of them seen once, and the ten largest clones take 21%. CDR1 and CDR2 (germline): MNHEY, SVGAGI. V gave up 0 bases and J gave up 7 bases, with 12 bases separating them. The CDR3 length is 14 residues.

This TCR derives from a man aged 80 or over with active COVID-19. The V gene is TRBV6-5, the J gene TRBJ1-2; D not resolved. Input material: peripheral blood. For the CDR3, the DNA is TGTGCCAGCAGTTACTCGAGCGGGCTTGGTGGCTACACCTTC. Translating it yields CASSYSSGLGGYTF.